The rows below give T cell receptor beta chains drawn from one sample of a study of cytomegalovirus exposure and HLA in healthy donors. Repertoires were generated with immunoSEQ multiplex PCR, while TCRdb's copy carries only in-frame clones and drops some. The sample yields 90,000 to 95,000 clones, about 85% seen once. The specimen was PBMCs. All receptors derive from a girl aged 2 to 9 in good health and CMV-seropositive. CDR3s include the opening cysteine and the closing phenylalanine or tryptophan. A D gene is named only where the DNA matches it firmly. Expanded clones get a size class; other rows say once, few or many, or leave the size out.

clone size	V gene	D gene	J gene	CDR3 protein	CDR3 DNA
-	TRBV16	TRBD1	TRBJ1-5	CASSQFVSGQGSSNQPQHF	TGTGCCAGCAGCCAATTCGTATCAGGACAGGGGAGTAGCAATCAGCCCCAGCATTTT
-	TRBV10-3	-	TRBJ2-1	CATRGSKVYNEQFF	TGTGCCACCAGAGGTAGCAAAGTCTACAATGAGCAGTTCTTC
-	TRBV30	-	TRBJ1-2	CASSDEDYGYTF	TGTGCCTCCTCTGACGAGGACTATGGCTACACCTTC
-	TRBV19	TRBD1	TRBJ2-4	CASRPGGWDIQYF	TGTGCCAGTAGACCAGGGGGCTGGGACATTCAGTACTTC
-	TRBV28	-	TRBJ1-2	CASSFVENYGYTF	TGTGCCAGCAGTTTTGTTGAGAACTATGGCTACACCTTC
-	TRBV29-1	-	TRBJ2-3	CSVEDGLLTDTQYF	TGCAGCGTGGAAGACGGACTCCTCACAGATACGCAGTATTTT
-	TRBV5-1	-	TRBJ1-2	CASSLGVHGVGLRDGYTF	TGCGCCAGCAGCTTGGGGGTTCACGGAGTGGGGCTGCGAGATGGCTACACCTTC
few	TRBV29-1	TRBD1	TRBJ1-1	CSVEHGQGDTEAFF	TGCAGCGTTGAGCACGGACAGGGCGACACTGAAGCTTTCTTT
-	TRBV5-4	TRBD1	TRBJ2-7	CASSLVQGGSYEQYF	TGTGCCAGCAGCTTGGTACAGGGGGGTTCCTACGAGCAGTACTTC
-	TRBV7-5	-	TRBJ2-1	CARSSCGAGQGTRGWEQFF	TGTGCCAGAAGCTCATGCGGTGCGGGACAGGGGACCCGGGGTTGGGAGCAGTTCTTC
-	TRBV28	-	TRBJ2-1	CASSFGLADYNEQFF	TGTGCCAGCAGTTTCGGCCTAGCTGACTACAATGAGCAGTTCTTC